This record concerns one TCR beta chain sequence. The data derive from a study of shared clonotypes between healthy human individuals. Overall study: The cohort had two women and a few men, ages 18 to 49.

This CDR3 is built from 14 residues. J was trimmed by 4 bases and V by 3 bases; bases with no gene match: 4. Germline V gene lookup returns CDR1 WSHSY and CDR2 SAAADI. Assay runs were performed at deep level. Amplification in unsorted PBMC replicate PCRs started from around 0.3 ug DNA, which equals approximately 28,000 T cell genomes. As processed by the authors: Filtering differed for immunoSEQ, which gave only junction sequences without quality scores. Profiled with immunoSEQ multiplex PCR; TCRdb holds only in-frame clones, not every one. The D gene and trimming were derived from the DNA, and the V and J assignments and clone size from that table. This table has 490,000 or so clones, approximately 80% appearing once.

This TCR came from a middle-aged woman in good health. Some clones in this sample may be carry-over from other donors' samples. V and J are TRBV10-2 and TRBJ2-7, with 9 nucleotides matching TRBD2. Material: PBMCs. This chain's CDR3 is CASSELAGGYEQYF. Written as DNA, the CDR3 is TGCGCCAGCAGTGAACTAGCGGGTGGGTACGAGCAGTACTTC.